This T cell receptor (beta chain) was documented in a study of control samples from healthy donors and cancer patients. Profiling relied on immunoSEQ multiplex PCR, and the TCRdb table lists in-frame clones only, not all of them. The profile shows around 110,000 clones, roughly 92% of them singletons. Trimming left V 4 bases short and J 5 bases short, with 5 bases between. CDR3 length equals 11 residues. The clonotype originates from a man aged 30 to 45 in good health. The rearrangement joins TRBV12-3 or TRBV12-4 to TRBJ2-5, with a possible D match to TRBD2 (5 bases). What was sequenced was blood. The CDR3 loop is CASSWRETQYF. The DNA for the CDR3 is TGTGCCAGCAGTTGGAGGGAGACCCAGTACTTC.